This TCR beta chain was documented in a study of control samples from healthy donors and cancer patients. CDR3 length: 15 residues. From germline, CDR1 is SGHTA and CDR2 FQGNSA. With V trimmed by 3 bases and J by 9 bases, 8 bases remained unmatched. Using immunoSEQ multiplex PCR, the repertoire was profiled, and TCRdb retains in-frame clones only, with some absent. The data hold 150,000 to 200,000 clones, with 90% to 95% observed a single time. This chain uses TRBV7-2 with TRBJ1-6; 7 bases are shared with TRBD1. The sequenced material came from blood. The clonotype originates from a woman aged 40 to 50 in good health. The CDR3 loop is CASSFVRQGSSPLHF. CDR3 coding DNA: TGTGCCAGCAGCTTCGTGCGACAGGGAAGTTCACCCCTCCACTTT.